This TCR beta chain stems from a study of shared clonotypes between healthy human individuals. This CDR3 is 16 amino acids long. Germline CDR1 and CDR2: WNHNN and SYGVQD (reference sequence). The J segment lost 0 bases and the V segment lost 10 bases, leaving 11 bases of the junction unmatched. Assay: immunoSEQ multiplex PCR; the TCRdb copy retains only in-frame clones and omits some. The sample lists approximately 2.5 million clones, 90% to 95% occurring once. V is TRBV10-1 and J is TRBJ2-3, with TRBD2 matching over 9 bases. Sequenced sample: naive CD4+ T cells sorted from blood. The subset was: CD45RA+ positively selected. The sequence was obtained from a man aged 18-30 years in good health. DNA for the CDR3: TGCGCCACCGCATCAAGGCGGGAGGGCAGCACAGATACGCAGTATTTT. Protein product: CATASRREGSTDTQYF.